This T cell receptor (beta chain) is from a study of vaccination and CD4 T cells after COVID-19. Study background: Six males and four females, two of them Hispanic, were enrolled as convalescents. Blood was drawn a median around 73 days post second dose, range 14 to 241.

Study-wide findings and caveats: Analysis of convalescent patients found that 304 of 307 vaccine-specific clones were spike mono-reactive. The median SARS-CoV-2-reactive clonotype number increased from about 20 to 38, without statistical significance.

On this clonotype: Its antigen is unidentified.

The study sequenced cultured CD4+ T cell DNA using the Oncomine TCR Beta short-read assay. TCRdb reanalysed the PCR reads using MiXCR and keeps one entry per CDR3 protein. The top ten clones hold around 21% of a sample with thousands of distinct CDR3 sequences, 60% to 80% of them seen once. Sample treatment: approximately nine-day PBMC culture with coronavirus spike peptide pools or control peptides (ViraFEST assay). The CDR3 contains 16 residues. The ends were cut back, 0 bases at V and 6 bases at J, with 15 bases in the middle. The germline CDR1 and CDR2 sequences are SEHNR and FQNEAQ (reference sequence).

The source was cultured CD4+ T cells from blood, collected after SARS-CoV-2 vaccination. The chain combines TRBV7-9 with TRBJ2-1; D gene ambiguous. This receptor was taken from a human donor with COVID-19. CDR3 nucleotide sequence: TGTGCCAGCAGCTTAGCGGGCAACCCCTCGGCCAATGAGCAGTTCTTC. Amino acids: CASSLAGNPSANEQFF.